This T cell receptor beta chain was documented in a study of blood T cells in healthy people across ages. It was approximately 10 milliliters of peripheral blood that were drawn from each donor. Then a second PCR, running roughly 7 to 12 cycles, was carried out with a sample-barcoded 5' primer and a J-beta primer mix. MiXCR was run by TCRdb on the 5' RACE reads, yielding one entry per CDR3 protein. The sample includes approximately 1,000,000 distinct CDR3 sequences, roughly 45% of them seen just once. On this clonotype itself: A junction boundary mismatches the germline segment, possibly from a read error.

This CDR3 is 17 amino acids long. Germline CDR1 KGHSH, CDR2 LQKENI. The source is a woman aged 60-75 years in good health. The chain has TRBV18 and TRBJ1-6; 7 bases line up with TRBD1. The source material was blood. DNA of the CDR3: TGTGCCAGTTCACGGGATGCCCTACTCGGACAGGATTCACCCCTCTACTTT. This translates into CASSRDALLGQDSPLYF.